Presented here are 29 T cell receptor beta chains from one specimen sequenced in a study of blood T cell repertoires in COVID-19. Repertoires were generated with immunoSEQ multiplex PCR, while TCRdb's copy carries only in-frame clones and drops some. Here the sample spans fewer than 400,000 clones, approximately 84% being singletons. The specimen sequenced was PBMCs or T cells enriched from blood (not recorded which). The receptors here all came from a man aged 25-45 years who had recovered from COVID-19.

V usage is TRBV5-5 and J usage is TRBJ2-3; TRBD2 agrees at 7 bases. The J segment lost 6 bases and the V segment lost 4 bases, leaving 8 bases of the junction unmatched. CDR1 is SGHKS and CDR2 is YYEKEE in the germline V gene (reference sequence). This CDR3 contains 14 residues. CDR3 loop: CASSVSSGVDTQYF. The CDR3 DNA reads as TGTGCCAGCAGCGTGTCCAGCGGGGTTGATACGCAGTATTTT. The full variable domain, in which reference TRBV5-5 and TRBJ2-3 provide the parts outside the CDR3, is DAGVTQSPTHLIKTRGQQVTLRCSPISGHKSVSWYQQVLGQGPQFIFQYYEKEERGRGNFPDRFSARQFPNYSSELNVNALLLGDSALYLCASSVSSGVDTQYFGPGTRLTVL.

The gene calls are TRBV4-1 and TRBJ1-6, with D tentatively TRBD1 (5 bases). Germline CDR1 is MGHRA and CDR2 is YSYEKL. V was trimmed by 2 bases and J by 9 bases, leaving 26 bases between them. The length of the CDR3 is 19 residues. CDR3: CASSQQHHPLGALSSPLHF. CDR3 in DNA: TGCGCCAGCAGCCAACAACATCATCCCCTAGGGGCGTTGAGTTCACCCCTCCACTTT.

This chain joins TRBV27 and TRBJ2-1, with no clear D. Germline CDR1 reads MNHEY; CDR2 reads SMNVEV (reference sequence). V was trimmed by 7 bases and J by 0 bases, leaving 10 bases between them. The CDR3 length is 14 residues. The CDR3 region is CASMAVLSYNEQFF. The CDR3 DNA sequence: TGTGCCAGCATGGCGGTTCTCTCCTACAATGAGCAGTTCTTC.

The chain links TRBV6-5 to TRBJ2-4; TRBD1 is a possible D gene (6 bases). Germline CDR1 reads MNHEY; CDR2 reads SVGAGI. This CDR3 spans 12 amino acids. Trimming cost V 7 bases and J 7 bases, with 11 bases left between them. For the CDR3, the DNA is TGTGCCAGCACCAAGGGGGTGAACATTCAGTACTTC. This sequence encodes CASTKGVNIQYF.

The rearrangement links TRBV9 to TRBJ1-6; D gene ambiguous. V lost 1 base and J lost 0, with 8 bases in between. This CDR3 is built from 16 residues. Germline lookup yields CDR1 SGDLS and CDR2 YYNGEE. This CDR3 is CASSVRDSSYNSPLHF. The DNA of the CDR3 is TGTGCCAGCAGCGTACGAGATAGCTCCTATAATTCACCCCTCCACTTT.

DNA for the CDR3: TGTGCCAGCAGCAAAATTTCCGGGGAGCTGTTTTTT. Its translation is CASSKISGELFF. This chain joins TRBV12-3 or TRBV12-4 and TRBJ2-2; D call uncertain. The CDR3 spans 12 residues. The germline V and J ends were trimmed by 6 bases and 6 bases, with 8 bases remaining between them.

The chain employs TRBV7-8 and TRBJ1-1; 11 nucleotides line up with TRBD1. The CDR3 covers 16 residues. Germline values: CDR1 SGHVS, CDR2 FQNEAQ. The V gene end was trimmed by 5 bases and the J gene end by 0 bases; junction bases not matched to a gene: 5. The DNA for the CDR3 is TGTGCCAGCAGCCAGGGACAGGGGGTAGTGAACACTGAAGCTTTCTTT. Translation gives CASSQGQGVVNTEAFF. Filled out from reference TRBV7-8 and TRBJ1-1, the complete variable domain reads GAGVSQSPRYKVAKRGQDVALRCDPISGHVSLFWYQQALGQGPEFLTYFQNEAQLDKSGLPSDRFFAERPEGSVSTLKIQRTQQEDSAVYLCASSQGQGVVNTEAFFGQGTRLTVV.

This clone has more than one count but fewer than ten. The V and J genes are TRBV29-1 and TRBJ2-1; TRBD2 is a possible D gene (6 bases). The CDR3 sequence is 12 residues long. V lost 5 bases and J lost 8, with 13 bases in between. Germline V CDR1 and CDR2: SQVTM, ANQGSEA. The CDR3 loop reads CSVKGLFDEQFF. DNA for the CDR3: TGCAGCGTTAAGGGACTTTTCGATGAGCAGTTCTTC.

The chain uses TRBV18 and TRBJ2-1; a weak D match, TRBD2 (5 bases). Germline V gene sequence: CDR1 KGHSH, CDR2 LQKENI. The length of the CDR3 is 17 residues. The V gene lost 3 bases and the J gene lost 0 bases, with 15 bases spanning the gap. The CDR3 spells CASSPETPTSSYNEQFF. The CDR3 bases are TGTGCCAGCTCACCTGAGACACCTACTAGCTCCTACAATGAGCAGTTCTTC.

This clone was seen just once. V and J are TRBV11-3 and TRBJ2-3, with 10 bases lining up with TRBD2. Germline V gene data show CDR1 as SGHNT and CDR2 as YENEEA. The ends lost 5 bases at V and 1 base at J; junction bases unmatched: 9. The CDR3 is 17 amino acids. The CDR3 DNA is TGTGCCAGCAGCGCCCGATACGGGACTAGCGGCACAGATACGCAGTATTTT. As protein: CASSARYGTSGTDTQYF.

This clone was counted between two and nine times. V gene TRBV5-8 combines with J gene TRBJ1-2; TRBD1 might be the D (5 bases). Between the trimmed V and J ends, which lost 3 bases and 4 bases, there was a span of 13 bases. The CDR3 runs 14 residues. Germline-derived CDR1 and CDR2 are SGHTS and YDEGEE. The CDR3 sequence: CASSYEGRAYGYTF. The CDR3 coding sequence is TGTGCCAGCAGCTATGAGGGGAGGGCCTATGGCTACACCTTC.

The chain carries TRBV18 and TRBJ1-2; D possibly corresponds to TRBD1 (5 bases). CDR1 is KGHSH, CDR2 LQKENI, per germline. V shed 6 bases and J shed 8 bases, with 13 bases lying between them. The CDR3 sequence is 12 residues long. The CDR3 region has the DNA TGTGCCAGCTCGCGTCGGGGGACCGGCTACACCTTC. This translates into CASSRRGTGYTF.

A word on this clone: The sample carries other DNA sequences with the same CDR3. The J gene is TRBJ1-1, the V gene TRBV6-5; maybe TRBD1 (5 bases). CDR3 length: 14 amino acids. The germline V gene has CDR1 MNHEY and CDR2 SVGAGI. The germline V and J ends were trimmed by 2 bases and 2 bases, with 9 bases remaining between them. The CDR3 here is CASSYGGRNTEAFF. The CDR3 DNA follows: TGTGCCAGCAGTTACGGGGGGAGAAACACTGAAGCTTTCTTT.

The V and J genes are TRBV4-2 and TRBJ2-2; possible D gene TRBD2, 5 bases. Between the trimmed V and J ends, which lost 1 base and 4 bases, there was a span of 10 bases. There are 15 residues in the CDR3. CDR1 and CDR2 (germline): LGHNA, YNFKEQ. The chain's CDR3 is CASSQGTRGTGELFF. The CDR3 DNA reads TGTGCCAGCAGCCAAGGGACCCGGGGCACCGGGGAGCTGTTTTTT.

The chain recombines TRBV5-1 with TRBJ1-3; the D gene is possibly TRBD1 (6 bases). CDR3 length equals 17 residues. Looked up from germline, CDR1 is SGHRS and CDR2 is YFSETQ. With 3 bases removed from V and 3 bases from J, the gap between germline ends came to 19 bases. CDR3 bases: TGCGCCAGCAGCTACACCCCAACGGCAGGGGATGGAAACACCATATATTTT. It is translated as CASSYTPTAGDGNTIYF.

V usage is TRBV5-5 and J usage is TRBJ2-1; 15 nucleotides agree with TRBD2. This CDR3 is 20 amino acids long. The germline V gene encodes CDR1 SGHKS and CDR2 YYEKEE (reference sequence). V shed 0 bases and J 0 bases; nucleotides not matched to a gene: 7. The CDR3 nucleotides are TGTGCCAGCAGCTTGGAGGGACTAGCGGGAGGCCGAAGCTCCTACAATGAGCAGTTCTTC. Its translation is CASSLEGLAGGRSSYNEQFF.

The chain recombines TRBV11-2 with TRBJ2-3; no reliable D call. The V end was cut by 5 bases, the J end by 2 bases, with 17 bases between. Germline V gives CDR1 SGHAT, CDR2 FQNNGV. The CDR3 length is 16 residues. The CDR3 protein is CASSPRVTANTDTQYF. CDR3 sequence (DNA): TGTGCCAGCAGCCCTAGAGTCACGGCGAACACAGATACGCAGTATTTT.

The chain joins TRBV6-4 to TRBJ1-2; the match to TRBD1 covers 10 bases. The CDR3 spans 15 residues. V lost 4 bases to trimming and J lost 7 bases; unmatched junction nucleotides: 9. Germline CDR1 reads MRHNA; CDR2 reads SNTAGT. Here the CDR3 DNA reads TGTGCCAGCAGTGGTACTGGGACAGGGGTTTCTGGCTACACCTTC. This gives the protein CASSGTGTGVSGYTF.

V and J are TRBV11-2 and TRBJ2-7; 9 nucleotides line up with TRBD2. Germline CDR1 is SGHAT and CDR2 is FQNNGV. The V gene end was trimmed by 5 bases and the J gene end by 2 bases; junction bases not matched to a gene: 7. The CDR3 spans 15 residues. The CDR3 protein is CASSHSGGPAYEQYF. In nucleotides, the CDR3 is TGTGCCAGCAGCCATAGCGGGGGACCGGCCTACGAGCAGTACTTC.

The chain has TRBV7-8 and TRBJ2-5, with D possibly TRBD1 on 5 matching bases. The CDR3 extends over 16 amino acids. The germline V and J ends were trimmed by 8 bases and 5 bases, with 24 bases remaining between them. Per germline, CDR1 SGHVS and CDR2 FQNEAQ. In nucleotides, the CDR3 is TGTGCCAGCGCCGCCCTGGGGCAGGGTGGTGCGGAGACCCAGTACTTC. The encoded protein is CASAALGQGGAETQYF. The full variable domain, in which reference TRBV7-8 and TRBJ2-5 provide the parts outside the CDR3, is GAGVSQSPRYKVAKRGQDVALRCDPISGHVSLFWYQQALGQGPEFLTYFQNEAQLDKSGLPSDRFFAERPEGSVSTLKIQRTQQEDSAVYLCASAALGQGGAETQYFGPGTRLLVL.

This chain joins TRBV4-1 and TRBJ2-2, with D maybe TRBD1 (6 bases). The germline V and J ends were trimmed by 3 bases and 8 bases, with 13 bases remaining between them. The CDR3 covers 14 residues. The germline gives CDR1 MGHRA, CDR2 YSYEKL. CDR3 sequence: CASSHPQRGGELFF. Here the CDR3 DNA reads TGCGCCAGCAGCCATCCTCAGAGGGGGGGGGAGCTGTTTTTT.

This rearrangement joins TRBV10-1 to TRBJ1-2; no clear D gene. V was clipped by 8 bases and J by 4 bases, with 11 bases between them. CDR1 WNHNN and CDR2 SYGVQD come from the germline V gene (reference sequence). The CDR3 totals 12 residues. The CDR3 region is CASGDGFYGYTF. For the CDR3, the DNA is TGCGCCAGCGGAGACGGATTCTATGGCTACACCTTC.

This clone was counted a single time. The CDR3 DNA sequence: TGCAGCGTTGAGGGACAGGCTAGCGGCGAACCACCTAGCACAGATACGCAGTATTTT. This gives the protein CSVEGQASGEPPSTDTQYF. V usage is TRBV29-1 and J usage is TRBJ2-3; TRBD1 is a possible D gene (8 bases). Per germline, CDR1 SQVTM and CDR2 ANQGSEA. Trimming left V 3 bases short and J 0 bases short, with 25 bases between. The CDR3 is 19 residues long.

J is TRBJ1-4 and V is TRBV18, with TRBD1 matching 8 bases. The CDR3 contains 14 residues. V was clipped by 0 bases and J by 6 bases; unmatched bases: 0. Germline loops: CDR1 KGHSH, CDR2 LQKENI. The CDR3, as DNA: TGTGCCAGCTCACCACCGACAGGGGATGAAAAACTGTTTTTT. Its protein product is CASSPPTGDEKLFF.

The V and J genes are TRBV6-5 and TRBJ1-1; no clear D. The CDR3 covers 11 residues. Between the trimmed V and J ends, which lost 6 bases and 8 bases, there was a span of 10 bases. In germline, CDR1 is MNHEY, CDR2 SVGAGI. DNA of the CDR3: TGTGCCAGCAGCTCGCAGTTCGAAGCTTTCTTT. This codes for CASSSQFEAFF.

The V call is TRBV5-1, the J call TRBJ2-7; 10 bases match TRBD2. V lost 2 bases and J lost 7; bases outside the gene matches: 9. Per the germline V gene, CDR1 is SGHRS and CDR2 is YFSETQ. The CDR3 spans 15 residues. This chain's CDR3 is CASSFSSGSLLEQYF. The CDR3 DNA reads TGCGCCAGCAGCTTTTCTAGCGGGAGCCTGCTAGAGCAGTACTTC. Complete variable domain (other parts from reference TRBV5-1 and TRBJ2-7): KAGVTQTPRYLIKTRGQQVTLSCSPISGHRSVSWYQQTPGQGLQFLFEYFSETQRNKGNFPGRFSGRQFSNSRSEMNVSTLELGDSALYLCASSFSSGSLLEQYFGPGTRLTVT.

The chain recombines TRBV10-2 with TRBJ2-3; D remains ambiguous. Germline CDR1 reads WSHSY; CDR2 reads SAAADI. The CDR3 is made up of 15 amino acids. V was cut by 0 bases and J by 4 bases, with 11 bases left in between. CDR3 DNA: TGCGCCAGCAGTGAGTCCTTTCTACTGGCAGATACGCAGTATTTT. Residues: CASSESFLLADTQYF.

For the CDR3, the DNA is TGTGCCAGCAAGGGACTAGCGGGAGAGACCCAGTACTTC. Translated: CASKGLAGETQYF. V usage is TRBV6-6 and J usage is TRBJ2-5; the match to TRBD2 covers 12 bases. The J segment lost 4 bases and the V segment lost 7 bases, leaving 1 base of the junction unmatched. This CDR3 comprises 13 residues. Germline values: CDR1 MNHNY, CDR2 SVGAGI (reference sequence).

The J gene is TRBJ2-5, the V gene TRBV3-1 (or the pseudogene TRBV3-2), with a tentative D call TRBD2 (5 bases). The CDR3 length is 14 residues. The V end lost 4 bases, the J end lost 5 bases, and 14 bases lay between the germline ends. CDR1 and CDR2 from the germline V gene are LGHDT and YNNKEL (reference sequence). In DNA form, the CDR3 reads TGTGCCAGCAGCCCCGACACGGGATGGGAGACCCAGTACTTC. As protein: CASSPDTGWETQYF.